Listed here are 9 T cell receptor beta chains from one sample, sequenced in a study of cytomegalovirus exposure and HLA in healthy donors. The table came from immunoSEQ multiplex PCR; TCRdb's copy has only in-frame clones and leaves some out. The sample yields about 97,000 clones, roughly 95% seen once. What was sequenced was PBMCs. The receptors were sampled from a woman under 30 in good health and CMV-seronegative.

J is TRBJ1-4 and V is TRBV4-1; no definite D call. Trimming removed 1 base from V and 8 bases from J, with 17 bases in between. Germline values: CDR1 MGHRA, CDR2 YSYEKL. This CDR3 comprises 16 residues. The CDR3 sequence: CASSQVSAGLGEKLFF. As DNA, the CDR3 is TGCGCCAGCAGCCAAGTTAGCGCAGGCTTGGGAGAAAAACTGTTTTTT.

The chain is built from TRBV30 and TRBJ2-7, with D possibly TRBD2 on 7 matching bases. The CDR3 extends over 16 amino acids. V lost 0 bases and J lost 2, with 17 bases in between. CDR1 and CDR2 (germline): GTSNPN, SVGIG (reference sequence). The CDR3 coding sequence is TGTGCCTGGAGTGTACCCTTAAGCGGGGACACCTACGAGCAGTACTTC. This gives the protein CAWSVPLSGDTYEQYF. The entire variable domain, with the rest obtained from reference TRBV30 and TRBJ2-7, is as follows: SQTIHQWPATLVQPVGSPLSLECTVEGTSNPNLYWYRQAAGRGLQLLFYSVGIGQISSEVPQNLSASRPQDRQFILSSKKLLLSDSGFYLCAWSVPLSGDTYEQYFGPGTRLTVT.

Here the CDR3 DNA reads TGTGCCTGGAGTGCTGGACAGGTGGGGGGCTATGGCTACACCTTC. Amino acids: CAWSAGQVGGYGYTF. V gene TRBV30 combines with J gene TRBJ1-2; the match to TRBD1 covers 7 bases. With 1 base clipped from V and 4 bases from J, the junction kept 9 bases outside the gene matches. The germline gives CDR1 GTSNPN, CDR2 SVGIG (reference sequence). The CDR3 is 15 residues long.

This rearrangement joins TRBV30 to TRBJ2-7, with 8 nucleotides matching TRBD2. The germline gives CDR1 GTSNPN, CDR2 SVGIG (reference sequence). This CDR3 is built from 13 residues. Trimming removed 1 base from V and 6 bases from J; junction bases left unmatched: 5. CDR3 loop: CAWSAGRAGEQYF. The CDR3 bases are TGTGCCTGGAGTGCCGGGAGGGCCGGCGAGCAGTACTTC.

This chain joins TRBV27 and TRBJ2-2, with a tentative D call TRBD1 (6 bases). Germline assignment: CDR1 MNHEY and CDR2 SMNVEV (reference sequence). This CDR3 comprises 14 residues. V lost 6 bases to trimming and J lost 7 bases, with 15 bases between them. This chain's CDR3 is CASSPTRDNGELFF. The CDR3 DNA sequence: TGTGCCAGCAGCCCCACTCGGGACAACGGGGAGCTGTTTTTT.

This chain connects TRBV7-2 to TRBJ2-7, with TRBD2 matching 15 bases. From germline, CDR1 is SGHTA and CDR2 FQGNSA. The V segment lost 3 bases and the J segment 1 base; nucleotides outside the gene matches: 1. This CDR3 contains 16 residues. The CDR3 loop is CASSFGLAGGSYEQYF. The DNA of the CDR3 is TGTGCCAGCAGCTTTGGACTAGCGGGGGGGTCCTACGAGCAGTACTTC.

The CDR3 loop is CACNPQGRHGYTF. DNA for the CDR3: TGTGCCTGCAACCCACAGGGGCGCCATGGCTACACCTTC. This chain connects TRBV30 to TRBJ1-2; TRBD1 matches at 7 bases. This CDR3 contains 13 residues. The trim removed 6 bases at V and 6 bases at J, leaving 10 bases unmatched. Germline assignment: CDR1 GTSNPN and CDR2 SVGIG (reference sequence). Looking up the rest from reference TRBV30 and TRBJ1-2 gives the full variable domain: SQTIHQWPATLVQPVGSPLSLECTVEGTSNPNLYWYRQAAGRGLQLLFYSVGIGQISSEVPQNLSASRPQDRQFILSSKKLLLSDSGFYLCACNPQGRHGYTFGSGTRLTVV.

The chain links TRBV30 to TRBJ2-1; possible D gene TRBD2, 6 bases. Between the trimmed V and J ends, which lost 3 bases and 2 bases, there was a span of 11 bases. CDR1 is GTSNPN and CDR2 is SVGIG in the germline V gene (reference sequence). The CDR3 covers 14 residues. This chain's CDR3 is CAWRGTPTYNEQFF. In DNA form, the CDR3 reads TGTGCCTGGAGGGGGACTCCAACCTACAATGAGCAGTTCTTC.

The V call is TRBV10-3, the J call TRBJ2-2, with 10 bases that match TRBD2. Looked up from germline, CDR1 is ENHRY and CDR2 is SYGVKD. After removal of 4 bases from V and 1 base from J, the junction contained 0 bases not matched to a gene. CDR3 length equals 15 residues. This chain's CDR3 is CAISASGGNTGELFF. Written as DNA, the CDR3 is TGTGCCATCAGTGCTAGCGGGGGGAACACCGGGGAGCTGTTTTTT.